Presented here are 17 T cell receptor beta chains from one specimen sequenced in a study of vaccination and CD4 T cells after COVID-19. At the Johns Hopkins FTIC core, DNA taken from cultured CD4+ T cells was sequenced by way of the Oncomine TCR Beta short-read assay. TCRdb called the PCR reads again in MiXCR, with one record for every CDR3 protein. The table has about 21,000 distinct CDR3 sequences, over 45% seen once; the top ten hold approximately 9%. The treatment denotes: roughly 11-day PBMC culture with coronavirus spike peptide pools or control peptides (ViraFEST assay). Their antigen targets remain unknown. What was sequenced was CD4+ T cells from blood, cultured in vitro. The receptor set was obtained from a human donor who had recovered from COVID-19.

The chain has TRBV6-2 or TRBV6-3 and TRBJ1-2; possible D gene TRBD1, 5 bases. Germline values: CDR1 MNHEY, CDR2 SVGEGT. CDR3 length: 15 residues. V was pared by 1 base and J by 0 bases, with 9 bases between. In DNA, the CDR3 is TGTGCCAGCAGTTACTACCAGACAGCTAACTATGGCTACACCTTC. Protein: CASSYYQTANYGYTF.

This clonotype was detected a few times. The chain recombines TRBV27 with TRBJ1-5; 8 nucleotides line up with TRBD1. This CDR3 has 14 residues. V lost 5 bases to trimming and J lost 5 bases; unmatched junction nucleotides: 5. The V gene's germline CDR1 is MNHEY and CDR2 SMNVEV (reference sequence). CDR3 in amino acids: CASSRDRPHQPQHF. The CDR3 region has the DNA TGTGCCAGCAGTCGGGACAGGCCCCATCAGCCCCAGCATTTT.

The chain recombines TRBV6-2 or TRBV6-3 with TRBJ1-1, with D possibly being TRBD1 (5 bases). The CDR3 extends over 13 amino acids. The germline CDR1 and CDR2 sequences are MNHEY and SVGEGT. Trimming stripped 4 bases from V and 4 bases from J, with 10 bases between. The CDR3 spells CASSLTGVTEAFF. The CDR3 bases are TGTGCCAGCAGTTTAACGGGGGTCACTGAAGCTTTCTTT.

The chain has TRBV28 and TRBJ2-1; 8 bases fit TRBD1. In germline, CDR1 is MDHEN, CDR2 SYDVKM. The CDR3 consists of 16 residues. V trimming: 2 bases; J trimming: 4 bases; junction bases outside the gene matches: 7. The CDR3 coding sequence is TGTGCCAGCAGTTTACTGCCCGGGACAGGTTACAATGAGCAGTTCTTC. Protein: CASSLLPGTGYNEQFF. Combining the CDR3 with reference TRBV28 and TRBJ2-1 gives the whole variable domain DVKVTQSSRYLVKRTGEKVFLECVQDMDHENMFWYRQDPGLGLRLIYFSYDVKMKEKGDIPEGYSVSREKKERFSLILESASTNQTSMYLCASSLLPGTGYNEQFFGPGTRLTVL.

V gene TRBV11-3 combines with J gene TRBJ2-7; 13 positions match TRBD2. V was clipped by 3 bases and J by 4 bases; unmatched bases: 6. Germline loops: CDR1 SGHNT, CDR2 YENEEA. This CDR3 comprises 16 residues. This CDR3 is CASSFSGTSGVYEQYF. CDR3 bases: TGTGCCAGCAGCTTCTCCGGGACTAGCGGGGTATACGAGCAGTACTTC.

This clonotype has a handful of counts. The chain has TRBV20-1 and TRBJ2-3; 12 nucleotides align to TRBD1. Germline CDR1 DFQATT, CDR2 SNEGSKA (reference sequence). V was pared by 2 bases and J by 3 bases, with 3 bases of the junction left unmatched. The CDR3 has 15 amino acids. CDR3 in DNA: TGCAGTGCTAGATCGGGACAGGGGGCAACAGATACGCAGTATTTT. The encoded protein is CSARSGQGATDTQYF.

The chain combines TRBV5-1 with TRBJ2-1, with 9 bases fitting TRBD2. The junction had 6 bases not matched to a gene; V was cut back by 6 bases and J by 2 bases. The CDR3 is made up of 15 amino acids. CDR1 SGHRS and CDR2 YFSETQ come from the germline V gene. The CDR3 reads CASTLAGEAYNEQFF. CDR3 nucleotide sequence: TGCGCCAGCACTTTAGCGGGAGAGGCCTACAATGAGCAGTTCTTC.

This chain uses TRBV24-1 with TRBJ1-5; D uncertain. CDR3 length: 17 residues. The germline CDR1 and CDR2 sequences are KGHDR and SFDVKD. The V end was cut by 3 bases, the J end by 0 bases, with 14 bases between. In nucleotides, the CDR3 is TGTGCCACCAGTGATCAAGGGTCGACTGATAGCAATCAGCCCCAGCATTTT. This translates into CATSDQGSTDSNQPQHF.

This chain links TRBV15 with TRBJ2-2; D gene ambiguous. Germline assignment: CDR1 LNHNV and CDR2 YYDKDF (reference sequence). The CDR3 has 12 residues. Trimming removed 4 bases from V and 5 bases from J, with 5 bases in between. Written as DNA, the CDR3 is TGTGCCACCAGCACTAGGACCGGGGAGCTGTTTTTT. This gives the protein CATSTRTGELFF.

The V and J genes are TRBV10-3 and TRBJ2-7; TRBD2 is a possible D gene (7 bases). Trimming took 5 bases from V and 1 from J, leaving 15 bases between them. Germline CDR1 reads ENHRY; CDR2 reads SYGVKD. The CDR3 is made up of 15 amino acids. The CDR3 region is CAISSQGGGSYEQYF. CDR3 nucleotides: TGTGCCATCAGTTCACAGGGAGGGGGGTCCTACGAGCAGTACTTC.

V usage is TRBV24-1 and J usage is TRBJ1-1; D remains unclear. V was cut by 1 base and J by 0 bases, with 17 bases left in between. The CDR3 totals 18 residues. Germline lookup yields CDR1 KGHDR and CDR2 SFDVKD. Here the CDR3 DNA reads TGTGCCACCAGTGATTTCCGACTCAGCAGATACATGAACACTGAAGCTTTCTTT. It is translated as CATSDFRLSRYMNTEAFF.

This chain uses TRBV20-1 with TRBJ2-1; either TRBD1 or TRBD2 may supply D (5 bases each). V was shortened by 4 bases and J by 11 bases, with 18 bases between the two germline ends. The CDR3 extends over 13 amino acids. CDR1 is DFQATT and CDR2 is SNEGSKA in the germline V gene (reference sequence). Here the CDR3 reads CSAILRERKKQFF. DNA of the CDR3: TGCAGTGCTATCCTCAGGGAGCGGAAAAAGCAGTTCTTC.

This sequence joins TRBV6-5 and TRBJ2-7; D call uncertain. Germline V gene data show CDR1 as MNHEY and CDR2 as SVGAGI. With 4 bases removed from V and 2 bases from J, the gap between germline ends came to 12 bases. The CDR3 is made up of 14 amino acids. The CDR3 region has the DNA TGTGCCAGCAGTTTACAACGGAAAACCTACGAGCAGTACTTC. Translation: CASSLQRKTYEQYF.

V is TRBV12-3 or TRBV12-4 and J is TRBJ2-2; D unclear. The CDR3 consists of 14 residues. Trimming removed 5 bases at V and 6 bases at J, with 13 bases between. CDR3 residues: CASSVTLEAGELFF. Here the CDR3 DNA reads TGTGCCAGCAGTGTAACTTTGGAAGCCGGGGAGCTGTTTTTT.

CDR3 sequence reads: CASSLRSTSNNQPQHF. The CDR3 DNA reads as TGTGCCAGCAGTCTAAGGTCCACATCCAACAATCAGCCCCAGCATTTT. The gene calls are TRBV2 and TRBJ1-5; D gene unclear. The CDR3 runs to 16 residues. V was pared by 5 bases and J by 3 bases, with 17 bases between. Germline lookup yields CDR1 SNHLY and CDR2 FYNNEI.

V and J are TRBV29-1 and TRBJ1-2; D may be TRBD1 (6 bases). V was cut by 6 bases and J by 8 bases, with 19 bases left in between. CDR1 is SQVTM and CDR2 is ANQGSEA in the germline V gene. There are 13 residues in the CDR3. The CDR3 DNA reads TGCAGCGTCCCTCTGGGGGGCCCTCAGGGCTACACCTTC. It specifies CSVPLGGPQGYTF. Full variable domain (outside the CDR3, taken from reference TRBV29-1 and TRBJ1-2): SAVISQKPSRDICQRGTSLTIQCQVDSQVTMMFWYRQQPGQSLTLIATANQGSEATYESGFVIDKFPISRPNLTFSTLTVSNMSPEDSSIYLCSVPLGGPQGYTFGSGTRLTVV.

V and J are TRBV15 and TRBJ1-2; no reliable D call. V lost 0 bases and J 4 bases, leaving 9 bases between the germline ends. The CDR3 runs 14 residues. The germline gives CDR1 LNHNV, CDR2 YYDKDF (reference sequence). The CDR3 is CATSRDKAAYGYTF. The CDR3 DNA reads TGTGCCACCAGCAGAGATAAAGCGGCCTATGGCTACACCTTC.